A selection of T cell receptor beta chains follows, all from one sample in a study of T cells in Graves' hyperthyroidism and ophthalmopathy. TCRdb ran MiXCR on the multiplex PCR reads and lists one entry per CDR3 protein. This table has nearly 600,000 distinct CDR3 sequences, about 15% appearing once. The sequenced sample consisted of blood. All receptors come from a woman in her twenties or thirties with Graves' hyperthyroidism that later progressed to Graves' ophthalmopathy. Each CDR3 is given with its conserved first and last residue. A D gene is named only where the DNA matches it firmly. Some rows have no size entry. The others give once, few or many, or a class for an expanded clone.

v_gene: TRBV15
j_gene: TRBJ2-4
len: 19
abundance: few
d_gene: -
CDR3nt: TGTGCCACCAGCAGAGGATTAATACAGGGCCTTCTAGCCAAAAACATTCAGTACTTC
CDR3aa: CATSRGLIQGLLAKNIQYF

v_gene: TRBV12-3/TRBV12-4
j_gene: TRBJ2-1
len: 15
abundance: many
d_gene: -
CDR3nt: TGTGCCAGCAGTTTCCGGCCCCGAGGAAACAATGAGCAGTTCTTC
CDR3aa: CASSFRPRGNNEQFF

v_gene: TRBV18
j_gene: TRBJ1-1
len: 15
abundance: -
d_gene: TRBD1
CDR3nt: TGTGCCAGCTCACCGCAACAGGGGACTGGCACTGAAGCTTTCTTT
CDR3aa: CASSPQQGTGTEAFF

v_gene: TRBV20-1
j_gene: TRBJ2-1
len: 15
abundance: many
d_gene: TRBD2
CDR3nt: TGCAGTGCTAGAGGGACTAGCGACTCCTACAATGAGCAGTTCTTC
CDR3aa: CSARGTSDSYNEQFF

v_gene: TRBV30
j_gene: TRBJ2-7
len: 13
abundance: -
d_gene: TRBD1
CDR3nt: TGTGCCTGGAGAAGACAGGGGCAGTACGAGCAGTACTTC
CDR3aa: CAWRRQGQYEQYF

v_gene: TRBV4-3
j_gene: TRBJ2-1
len: 16
abundance: -
d_gene: -
CDR3nt: TGCGCCAGCAGCCACGATAGGAGCGGACCCTACGATGAGCACTTCTTC
CDR3aa: CASSHDRSGPYDEHFF

v_gene: TRBV6-2/TRBV6-3
j_gene: TRBJ2-1
len: 15
abundance: many
d_gene: -
CDR3nt: TGTGCCAGCAGTTATTTGCGGCCCGCTGGGAATGAGCAGTTCTTC
CDR3aa: CASSYLRPAGNEQFF

v_gene: TRBV27
j_gene: TRBJ1-5
len: 15
abundance: few
d_gene: -
CDR3nt: TGTGCCAGCAGTTTATATTCACAGGGCAATCAGCCCCAGCATTTT
CDR3aa: CASSLYSQGNQPQHF

v_gene: TRBV18
j_gene: TRBJ2-3
len: 14
abundance: many
d_gene: -
CDR3nt: TGTGCCAGCTCACCAGGGTATGGCACAGATACGCAGTATTTT
CDR3aa: CASSPGYGTDTQYF

v_gene: TRBV7-2
j_gene: TRBJ2-7
len: 15
abundance: many
d_gene: -
CDR3nt: TGTGCCAGCACTTCCCCCTCCGACAGTACCTACGAGCAGTACTTC
CDR3aa: CASTSPSDSTYEQYF

v_gene: TRBV7-2
j_gene: TRBJ1-6
len: 15
abundance: many
d_gene: -
CDR3nt: TGTGCCAGCAGTCCCAGGGCACTGGATAATTCACCCCTCCACTTT
CDR3aa: CASSPRALDNSPLHF

v_gene: TRBV10-3
j_gene: TRBJ2-3
len: 15
abundance: many
d_gene: TRBD2
CDR3nt: TGTGCCATCAGTGAGCGTCTAGCGGCTGAGGATACGCAGTATTTT
CDR3aa: CAISERLAAEDTQYF

v_gene: TRBV15
j_gene: TRBJ2-1
len: 14
abundance: many
d_gene: TRBD2
CDR3nt: TGTGCCACCAGCAGGGCTAGCGGGTACAATGAGCAGTTCTTC
CDR3aa: CATSRASGYNEQFF

v_gene: TRBV20-1
j_gene: TRBJ1-6
len: 16
abundance: -
d_gene: -
CDR3nt: TGCAGTGCTAGAGAGGGCGGTAGCTCCTATAATTCACCCCTCCACTTT
CDR3aa: CSAREGGSSYNSPLHF

v_gene: TRBV28
j_gene: TRBJ1-1
len: 16
abundance: many
d_gene: TRBD1
CDR3nt: TGTGCCAGCAGCAACAGGGGATACTTTATGAACACTGAAGCTTTCTTT
CDR3aa: CASSNRGYFMNTEAFF

v_gene: TRBV15
j_gene: TRBJ2-7
len: 13
abundance: many
d_gene: -
CDR3nt: TGTGCCACCAGTAAACCTACGAGCTCGGAGCAGTACTTC
CDR3aa: CATSKPTSSEQYF

v_gene: TRBV4-2
j_gene: TRBJ2-5
len: 17
abundance: -
d_gene: TRBD2
CDR3nt: TGTGCCAGCAGCCAAGCGGGGCGGGAGGGCCCTCGTGAGACCCAGTACTTC
CDR3aa: CASSQAGREGPRETQYF

v_gene: TRBV7-2
j_gene: TRBJ2-7
len: 15
abundance: many
d_gene: TRBD1
CDR3nt: TGTGCCAGCAGCTTACTCAGGGACAGACCATACGAGCAGTACTTC
CDR3aa: CASSLLRDRPYEQYF

v_gene: TRBV5-6
j_gene: TRBJ1-5
len: 14
abundance: few
d_gene: TRBD1
CDR3nt: TGTGCCAGCAGCATCCGGGACAGAGACGGACCCCAGCATTTT
CDR3aa: CASSIRDRDGPQHF

v_gene: TRBV20-1
j_gene: TRBJ2-1
len: 14
abundance: many
d_gene: -
CDR3nt: TGCAGTGCTAGAGGACAGAGCTCCTACAATGAGCAGTTCTTC
CDR3aa: CSARGQSSYNEQFF

v_gene: TRBV27
j_gene: TRBJ1-2
len: 14
abundance: many
d_gene: TRBD1
CDR3nt: TGTGCCAGCAGTTCACAGGGGGCTGGCTATGGCTACACCTTC
CDR3aa: CASSSQGAGYGYTF

v_gene: TRBV20-1
j_gene: TRBJ2-7
len: 15
abundance: -
d_gene: TRBD2
CDR3nt: TGCAGTGCTAGAGATACTAGCGGGAGGGCCTACGAGCAGTACTTC
CDR3aa: CSARDTSGRAYEQYF

v_gene: TRBV20-1
j_gene: TRBJ1-2
len: 14
abundance: many
d_gene: -
CDR3nt: TGCAGTGCTAGAGAAGAGGGGAGCACCTATGGCTACACCTTC
CDR3aa: CSAREEGSTYGYTF

v_gene: TRBV27
j_gene: TRBJ2-1
len: 11
abundance: few
d_gene: -
CDR3nt: TGTGCCAGCAGTAACCGGGACGCCAAGTTCTTC
CDR3aa: CASSNRDAKFF

v_gene: TRBV6-1
j_gene: TRBJ2-3
len: 12
abundance: few
d_gene: -
CDR3nt: TGTGCCAGTAGGTCCCGGTTACATACGCAGTATTTT
CDR3aa: CASRSRLHTQYF

v_gene: TRBV9
j_gene: TRBJ2-7
len: 18
abundance: many
d_gene: -
CDR3nt: TGTGCCAGCAGCGTAGATTTGCCACAACCCAGACAGATCTACGAGCAGTACTTC
CDR3aa: CASSVDLPQPRQIYEQYF

v_gene: TRBV27
j_gene: TRBJ2-7
len: 17
abundance: -
d_gene: -
CDR3nt: TGTGCCAGCAGTTTGTCGCACCTGGGGACTGGAGCCTACGAGCAGTACTTC
CDR3aa: CASSLSHLGTGAYEQYF

v_gene: TRBV14
j_gene: TRBJ2-5
len: 15
abundance: many
d_gene: -
CDR3nt: TGTGCCAGCAGCCAGTACCAGGGTGGAGGGGAGACCCAGTACTTC
CDR3aa: CASSQYQGGGETQYF

v_gene: TRBV28
j_gene: TRBJ2-7
len: 16
abundance: many
d_gene: -
CDR3nt: TGTGCCAGCAGTTCCCCGGTACGATCCATTATCGACGAGCAGTACTTC
CDR3aa: CASSSPVRSIIDEQYF

v_gene: TRBV4-2
j_gene: TRBJ2-5
len: 13
abundance: few
d_gene: -
CDR3nt: TGTGCCAGCAGCCAAGATGAGCGAGGGACCCAGTACTTC
CDR3aa: CASSQDERGTQYF

v_gene: TRBV12-3/TRBV12-4
j_gene: TRBJ2-1
len: 17
abundance: -
d_gene: TRBD2
CDR3nt: TGTGCCAGCAGTTTACCCCTAGCGGGAACCACCTACAATGAGCAGTTCTTC
CDR3aa: CASSLPLAGTTYNEQFF

v_gene: TRBV6-2/TRBV6-3
j_gene: TRBJ2-3
len: 15
abundance: many
d_gene: -
CDR3nt: TGTGCCAGCAATTCTCCCGGCGGGGCCACAGATACGCAGTATTTT
CDR3aa: CASNSPGGATDTQYF

v_gene: TRBV6-1
j_gene: TRBJ1-6
len: 15
abundance: few
d_gene: -
CDR3nt: TGTGCCAGCAGTTCAGGGAGTTTTCAAAATTCACCCCTCCACTTT
CDR3aa: CASSSGSFQNSPLHF

v_gene: TRBV30
j_gene: TRBJ1-1
len: 12
abundance: -
d_gene: -
CDR3nt: TGTGCCTGGGCACGGAGGAACACTGAAGCTTTCTTT
CDR3aa: CAWARRNTEAFF

v_gene: TRBV7-2
j_gene: TRBJ2-1
len: 17
abundance: many
d_gene: TRBD2
CDR3nt: TGTGCCAGCAGCTTAGCGCCTAGCGGGAGCTCCTACAATGAGCAGTTCTTC
CDR3aa: CASSLAPSGSSYNEQFF

v_gene: TRBV11-2
j_gene: TRBJ2-1
len: 16
abundance: -
d_gene: -
CDR3nt: TGTGCCAGCAGCTTAGTGGAACTAGCAGAATACAATGAGCAGTTCTTC
CDR3aa: CASSLVELAEYNEQFF

v_gene: TRBV7-9
j_gene: TRBJ2-1
len: 14
abundance: few
d_gene: -
CDR3nt: TGTGCCAGCAGCTTATTGGACAGTCGTAATGAGCAGTTCTTC
CDR3aa: CASSLLDSRNEQFF

v_gene: TRBV9
j_gene: TRBJ1-1
len: 15
abundance: -
d_gene: TRBD1
CDR3nt: TGTGCCAGCAGTCCCCGACAGGGGAGGTTCACTGAAGCTTTCTTT
CDR3aa: CASSPRQGRFTEAFF

v_gene: TRBV15
j_gene: TRBJ1-6
len: 16
abundance: many
d_gene: -
CDR3nt: TGTGCCACCAGCACCTTAAGGGGACAAGATAATTCACCCCTCCACTTT
CDR3aa: CATSTLRGQDNSPLHF

v_gene: TRBV27
j_gene: TRBJ2-3
len: 14
abundance: -
d_gene: -
CDR3nt: TGTGCCAGCAGTTCCTGGACGGGCCCAGATACGCAGTATTTT
CDR3aa: CASSSWTGPDTQYF

v_gene: TRBV20-1
j_gene: TRBJ2-7
len: 14
abundance: few
d_gene: TRBD2
CDR3nt: TGCAGTGCTTATCCTAGCGGGAGTTTCTACGAGCAGTACTTC
CDR3aa: CSAYPSGSFYEQYF

v_gene: TRBV4-1
j_gene: TRBJ1-1
len: 14
abundance: many
d_gene: -
CDR3nt: TGCGCCAGCAGCCAAGGGACTTCGGCCGATGAAGCTTTCTTT
CDR3aa: CASSQGTSADEAFF

v_gene: TRBV13
j_gene: TRBJ2-7
len: 15
abundance: -
d_gene: -
CDR3nt: TGTGCCAGCAGCTTAGGCCCCCTGGGGGCCCCAGAGCAGTACTTC
CDR3aa: CASSLGPLGAPEQYF

v_gene: TRBV7-8
j_gene: TRBJ2-5
len: 14
abundance: many
d_gene: TRBD1
CDR3nt: TGTGCCAGCAGCAAGCCGGGACAGCAAGAGACCCAGTACTTC
CDR3aa: CASSKPGQQETQYF

v_gene: TRBV18
j_gene: TRBJ2-4
len: 14
abundance: few
d_gene: -
CDR3nt: TGTGCCAGCCCACCAGGGAGTGGGGTACTCATTCAGTACTTC
CDR3aa: CASPPGSGVLIQYF